This T cell receptor beta chain derives from a study of breast tumors, draining lymph nodes, adjacent tissues. Broader study findings: Tumor T cell lymph node origin was a supported hypothesis, not proven. Luminal-like breast cancer showed significantly higher tumor–nontumor repertoire similarity than basal-like. Tumor repertoires ranked between lymph nodes and nontumor tissue in diversity, with V and J gene preferences. Data fit most tumor T cells coming from lymph node, expanding in tumor.

Breast cancer patients provided tissue from their axillary draining lymph nodes. TCRdb redid the calling of the multiplex PCR reads with MiXCR, one entry per CDR3 protein. This repertoire shows 200,000 or so distinct CDR3 sequences, roughly 31% found once; its top ten account for 4% to 5.5%. Concerning this clonotype itself: Its antigen is unidentified. Its ends do not fully match the called genes, so a read error is possible.

Germline CDR1 SGHTA, CDR2 FQGNSA. This CDR3 region has 15 residues. The chain is built from TRBV7-2 and TRBJ2-7; tentative D call: TRBD2 (7 bases). This TCR was sampled from a female donor with breast cancer. Some clones in this sample may be carry-over from other donors' samples. Sequencing was performed on axillary lymph node tissue. The CDR3 loop is CASSTTSRGSYEQHF. The CDR3 region has the DNA TGTGCCAGCAGCACGACTAGCAGGGGCTCCTACGAGCAGCACTTC. The full variable domain, in which reference TRBV7-2 and TRBJ2-7 provide the parts outside the CDR3, is GAGVSQSPSNKVTEKGKDVELRCDPISGHTALYWYRQSLGQGLEFLIYFQGNSAPDKSGLPSDRFSAERTGGSVSTLTIQRTQQEDSAVYLCASSTTSRGSYEQHFGPGTRLTVT.